The rows below give T cell receptor beta chains drawn from one sample of a study of cytomegalovirus exposure and HLA in healthy donors. Assay used: immunoSEQ multiplex PCR; TCRdb lists only in-frame clones, some missing. The sample contains around 67,000 clones, around 67% of which appear only once. Sequencing was done on a sample of PBMCs. These receptors were collected from a woman aged 25 to 39 in good health and CMV-seronegative. Both conserved end residues are part of each CDR3. The D gene is left open where the match is weak. Some rows mark clone size as missing; the rest say once, few, many or name a class of expanded clone.

>NA|TRBV7-9|TRBJ2-7|NA
CASSLEPDSEQYF
TGTGCCAGCAGCTTAGAACCCGACAGTGAGCAGTACTTC
>TRBD1|TRBV15|TRBJ1-1|NA
CATSRGDRDRDTEAFF
TGTGCCACCAGCAGAGGGGACAGGGATCGGGACACTGAAGCTTTCTTT
>TRBD1|TRBV5-1|TRBJ2-7|once
CASSSRPSRGPNSYEQYF
TGCGCCAGCAGCTCCAGACCGAGCAGGGGGCCGAATAGCTACGAGCAGTACTTC
>NA|TRBV5-5|TRBJ1-2|NA
CASSLPLPGEGYTF
TGTGCCAGCAGCCTGCCCCTCCCGGGGGAGGGCTACACCTTC
>NA|TRBV11-1|TRBJ2-3|NA
CASSLERLVRDTQYF
TGTGCCAGCAGCTTAGAGAGGCTAGTCAGAGATACGCAGTATTTT
>NA|TRBV5-1|TRBJ1-2|few
CASSLDRRGYTF
TGCGCCAGCAGCTTGGACAGGCGTGGCTACACCTTC
>NA|TRBV6-1|TRBJ1-4|NA
CASSETREASGEKLFF
TGTGCCAGCAGTGAAACCCGGGAGGCGTCGGGTGAAAAACTGTTTTTT
>NA|TRBV5-5|TRBJ1-3|NA
CASSYTGLVAGNTIYF
TGTGCCAGCAGCTATACAGGGCTTGTTGCTGGAAACACCATATATTTT
>TRBD1|TRBV5-1|TRBJ1-1|few
CASSQGDRSEAFF
TGCGCCAGCAGCCAGGGGGATCGATCTGAAGCTTTCTTT
>NA|TRBV1|TRBJ2-3|NA
CTSSPPFSSGGTDTQYF
TGCACCAGCAGCCCCCCATTTTCCAGCGGGGGGACAGATACGCAGTATTTT
>NA|TRBV19|TRBJ2-3|few
CASSVGKGDTQYF
TGTGCCAGTAGTGTAGGGAAGGGGGATACGCAGTATTTT
>NA|TRBV30|TRBJ1-5|once
CAWSDSNQPQHF
TGTGCCTGGAGTGATAGCAACCAGCCCCAGCATTTT
>NA|TRBV2|TRBJ1-2|NA
CASSQDRKYGYGYTF
TGTGCCAGCAGCCAAGACAGGAAATATGGCTATGGCTACACCTTC
>NA|TRBV7-2|TRBJ1-2|NA
CASSEQGRRNYGYTF
TGTGCCAGCAGCGAACAGGGTAGGCGGAACTATGGCTACACCTTC
>NA|TRBV4-2|TRBJ1-1|NA
CASSSRTVANTEAFF
TGTGCCAGCAGCTCCCGGACAGTGGCGAACACTGAAGCTTTCTTT
>NA|TRBV11-3|TRBJ2-1|NA
CASSFDSSYNEQFF
TGTGCCAGCAGCTTCGACAGCTCCTACAATGAGCAGTTCTTC
>NA|TRBV7-9|TRBJ1-2|NA
CASSLQGSGYTF
TGTGCCAGCAGCTTACAGGGAAGCGGCTACACCTTC
>NA|TRBV30|TRBJ1-2|NA
CAWSVSQYYGYTF
TGTGCCTGGAGTGTGTCACAGTACTATGGCTACACCTTC
>NA|TRBV7-2|TRBJ2-7|NA
CASSLDGDEQYF
TGTGCCAGCAGCTTAGACGGGGACGAGCAGTACTTC
>NA|TRBV4-3|TRBJ2-1|NA
CASSQAPTSYNEQFF
TGCGCCAGCAGCCAAGCCCCGACTAGTTACAATGAGCAGTTCTTC
>NA|TRBV19|TRBJ1-6|NA
CASSGTGTRNSPLHF
TGTGCCAGTAGTGGGACCGGGACACGGAATTCACCCCTCCACTTT
>NA|TRBV6-1|TRBJ1-2|NA
CASSEYLDGGGGYTF
TGTGCCAGCAGTGAATATCTCGACGGCGGGGGTGGCTACACCTTC